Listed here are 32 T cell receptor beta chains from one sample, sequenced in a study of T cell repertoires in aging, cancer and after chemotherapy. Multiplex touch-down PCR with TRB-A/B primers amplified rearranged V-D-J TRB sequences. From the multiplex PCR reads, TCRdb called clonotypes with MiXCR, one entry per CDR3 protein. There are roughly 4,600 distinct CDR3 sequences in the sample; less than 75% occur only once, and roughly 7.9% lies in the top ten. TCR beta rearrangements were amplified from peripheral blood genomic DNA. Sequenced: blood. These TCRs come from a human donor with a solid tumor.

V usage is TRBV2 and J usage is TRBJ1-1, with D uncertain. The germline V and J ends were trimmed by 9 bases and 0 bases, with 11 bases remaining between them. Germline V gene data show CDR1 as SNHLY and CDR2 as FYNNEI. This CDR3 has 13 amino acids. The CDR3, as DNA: TGTGCCAGTGGGAGGGAAATGAACACTGAAGCTTTCTTT. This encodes CASGREMNTEAFF.

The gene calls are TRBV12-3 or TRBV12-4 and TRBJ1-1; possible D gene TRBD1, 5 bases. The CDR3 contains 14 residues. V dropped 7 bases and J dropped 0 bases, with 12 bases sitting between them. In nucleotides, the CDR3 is TGTGCCAGCAAAATATGGGGGTTGAACACTGAAGCTTTCTTT. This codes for CASKIWGLNTEAFF.

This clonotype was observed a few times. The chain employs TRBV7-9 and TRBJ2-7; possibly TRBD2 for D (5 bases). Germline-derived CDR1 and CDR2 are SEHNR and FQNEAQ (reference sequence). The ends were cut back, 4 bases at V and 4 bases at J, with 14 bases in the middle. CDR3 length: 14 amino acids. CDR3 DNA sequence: TGTGCCAGCAGCTCCTCACAATCGGGGTACGAGCAGTACTTC. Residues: CASSSSQSGYEQYF.

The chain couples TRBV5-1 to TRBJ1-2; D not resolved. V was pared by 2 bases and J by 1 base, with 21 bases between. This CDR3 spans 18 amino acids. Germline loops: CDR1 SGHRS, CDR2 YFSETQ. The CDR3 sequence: CASSFGWGVARLNYGYTF. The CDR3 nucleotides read TGCGCCAGCAGCTTTGGGTGGGGTGTGGCCAGACTTAACTATGGCTACACCTTC.

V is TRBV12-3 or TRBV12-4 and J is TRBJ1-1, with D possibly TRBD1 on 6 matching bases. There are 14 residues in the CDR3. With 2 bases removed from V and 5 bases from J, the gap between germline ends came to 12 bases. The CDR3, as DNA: TGTGCCAGCAGTTTACAGGGGCGAATTACTGAAGCTTTCTTT. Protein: CASSLQGRITEAFF.

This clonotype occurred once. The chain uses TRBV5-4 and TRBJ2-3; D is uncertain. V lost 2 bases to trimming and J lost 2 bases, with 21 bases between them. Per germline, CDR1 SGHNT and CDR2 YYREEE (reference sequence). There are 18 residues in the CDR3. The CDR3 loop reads CASSFPGDEALSTDTQYF. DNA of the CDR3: TGTGCCAGCAGCTTCCCCGGCGATGAAGCACTCTCCACAGATACGCAGTATTTT.

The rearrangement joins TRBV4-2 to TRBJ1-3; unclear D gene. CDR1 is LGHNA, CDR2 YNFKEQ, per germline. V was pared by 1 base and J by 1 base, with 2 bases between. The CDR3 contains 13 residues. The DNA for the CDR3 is TGTGCCAGCAGCCAAGGGTCTGGAAACACCATATATTTT. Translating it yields CASSQGSGNTIYF.

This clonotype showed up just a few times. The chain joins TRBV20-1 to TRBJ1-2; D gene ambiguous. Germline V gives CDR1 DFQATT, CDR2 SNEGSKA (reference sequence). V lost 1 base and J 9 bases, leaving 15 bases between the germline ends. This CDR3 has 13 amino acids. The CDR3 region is CSARGPLEGSYTF. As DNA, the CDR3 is TGCAGTGCTAGAGGGCCGCTCGAGGGTAGCTACACCTTC.

The CDR3 loop reads CASSYSQANTEAFF. DNA of the CDR3: TGTGCCAGCAGTTACTCTCAGGCGAACACTGAAGCTTTCTTT. J is TRBJ1-1 and V is TRBV6-5; D uncertain. Trimming pared 0 bases from V and 1 base from J, leaving 6 bases between. Germline values: CDR1 MNHEY, CDR2 SVGAGI. This CDR3 is 14 amino acids long.

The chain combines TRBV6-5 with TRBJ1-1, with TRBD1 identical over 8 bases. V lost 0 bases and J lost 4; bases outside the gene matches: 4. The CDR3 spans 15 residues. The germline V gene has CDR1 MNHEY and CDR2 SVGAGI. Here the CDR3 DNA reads TGTGCCAGCAGTTACTCGTCCACAGGGGGCACTGAAGCTTTCTTT. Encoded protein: CASSYSSTGGTEAFF.

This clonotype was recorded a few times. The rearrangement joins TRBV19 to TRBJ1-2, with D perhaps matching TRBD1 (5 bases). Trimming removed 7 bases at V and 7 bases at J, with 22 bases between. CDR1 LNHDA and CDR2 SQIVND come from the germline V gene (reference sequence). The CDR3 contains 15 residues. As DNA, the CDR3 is TGTGCCAGTACCATTGTGGACGGGGCGTCAGGTGGCTACACCTTC. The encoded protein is CASTIVDGASGGYTF.

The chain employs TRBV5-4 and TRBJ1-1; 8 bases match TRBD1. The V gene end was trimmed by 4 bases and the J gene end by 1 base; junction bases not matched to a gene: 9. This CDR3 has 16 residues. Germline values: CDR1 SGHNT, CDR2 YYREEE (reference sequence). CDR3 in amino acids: CASSQDRQGRNTEAFF. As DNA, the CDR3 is TGTGCCAGCAGCCAAGACCGACAGGGGAGGAACACTGAAGCTTTCTTT.

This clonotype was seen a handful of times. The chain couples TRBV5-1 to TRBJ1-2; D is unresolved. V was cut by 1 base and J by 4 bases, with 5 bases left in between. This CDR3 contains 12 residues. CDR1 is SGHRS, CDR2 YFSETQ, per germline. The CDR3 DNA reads TGCGCCAGCAGCTTGAGTACCTATGGCTACACCTTC. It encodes CASSLSTYGYTF.

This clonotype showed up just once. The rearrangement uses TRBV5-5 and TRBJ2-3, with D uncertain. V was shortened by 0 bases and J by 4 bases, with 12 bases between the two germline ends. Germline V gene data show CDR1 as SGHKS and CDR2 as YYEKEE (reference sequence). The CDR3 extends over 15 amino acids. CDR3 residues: CASSLVLSRPDTQYF. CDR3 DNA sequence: TGTGCCAGCAGCTTGGTACTATCCCGGCCAGATACGCAGTATTTT.

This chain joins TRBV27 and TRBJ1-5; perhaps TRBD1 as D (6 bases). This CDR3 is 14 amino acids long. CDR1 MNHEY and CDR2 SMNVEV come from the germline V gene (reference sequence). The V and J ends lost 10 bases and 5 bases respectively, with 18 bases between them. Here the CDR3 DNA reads TGTGCCACAAGGGGACATATGGGGGATCAGCCCCAGCATTTT. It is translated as CATRGHMGDQPQHF.

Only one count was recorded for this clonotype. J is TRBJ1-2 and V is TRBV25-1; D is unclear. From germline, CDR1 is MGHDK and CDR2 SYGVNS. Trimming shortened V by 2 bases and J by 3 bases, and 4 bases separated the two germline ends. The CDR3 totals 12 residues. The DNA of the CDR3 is TGTGCCAGCAGTGAAGGCGACTATGGCTACACCTTC. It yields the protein CASSEGDYGYTF.

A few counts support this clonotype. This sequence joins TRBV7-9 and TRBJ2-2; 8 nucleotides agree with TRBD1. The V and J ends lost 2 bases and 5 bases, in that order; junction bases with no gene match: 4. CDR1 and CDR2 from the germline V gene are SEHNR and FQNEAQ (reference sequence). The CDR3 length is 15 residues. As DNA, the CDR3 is TGTGCCAGCAGCTTAAGAACAGGGGGGACCGGGGAGCTGTTTTTT. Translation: CASSLRTGGTGELFF.

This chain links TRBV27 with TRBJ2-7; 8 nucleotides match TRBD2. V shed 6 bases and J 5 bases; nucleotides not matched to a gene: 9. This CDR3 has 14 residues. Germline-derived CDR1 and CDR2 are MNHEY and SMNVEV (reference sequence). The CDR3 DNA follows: TGTGCCAGCAGATCGGTTAGCGGGGACCACGAGCAGTACTTC. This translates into CASRSVSGDHEQYF.

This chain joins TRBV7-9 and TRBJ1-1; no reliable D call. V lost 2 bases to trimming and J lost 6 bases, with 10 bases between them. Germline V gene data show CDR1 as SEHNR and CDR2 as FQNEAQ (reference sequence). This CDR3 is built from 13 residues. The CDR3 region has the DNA TGTGCCAGCAGCTTATCCCAGTACTCTGAAGCTTTCTTT. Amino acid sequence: CASSLSQYSEAFF.

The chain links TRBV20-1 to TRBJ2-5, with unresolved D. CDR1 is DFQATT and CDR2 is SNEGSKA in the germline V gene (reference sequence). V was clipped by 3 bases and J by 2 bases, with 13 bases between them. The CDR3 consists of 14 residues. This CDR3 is CSASSGEGQETQYF. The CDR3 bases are TGCAGTGCTAGTTCGGGCGAAGGGCAAGAGACCCAGTACTTC.

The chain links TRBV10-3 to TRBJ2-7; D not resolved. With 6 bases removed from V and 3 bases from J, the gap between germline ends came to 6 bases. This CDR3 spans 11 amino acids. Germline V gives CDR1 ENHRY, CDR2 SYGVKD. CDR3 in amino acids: CAISQDYEQYF. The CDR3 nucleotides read TGTGCCATCAGCCAGGACTACGAGCAGTACTTC.

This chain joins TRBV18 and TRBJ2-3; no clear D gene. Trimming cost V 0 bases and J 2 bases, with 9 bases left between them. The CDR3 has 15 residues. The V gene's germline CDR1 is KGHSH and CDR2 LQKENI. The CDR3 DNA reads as TGTGCCAGCTCACCACCTCCTAGAAACACAGATACGCAGTATTTT. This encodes CASSPPPRNTDTQYF.

The CDR3 coding sequence is TGTGCCAGCAGTCGACAGGAAACCTACGAGCAGTACTTC. It translates to CASSRQETYEQYF. This rearrangement joins TRBV6-5 to TRBJ2-7; the D gene is possibly TRBD1 (6 bases). Germline V gene data show CDR1 as MNHEY and CDR2 as SVGAGI. Trimming took 5 bases from V and 2 from J, leaving 10 bases between them. This CDR3 has 13 amino acids.

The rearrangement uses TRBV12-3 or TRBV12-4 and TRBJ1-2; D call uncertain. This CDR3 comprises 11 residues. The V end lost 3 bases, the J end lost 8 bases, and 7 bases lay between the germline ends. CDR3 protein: CASSFLGGYTF. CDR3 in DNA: TGTGCCAGCAGTTTTCTGGGCGGCTACACCTTC.

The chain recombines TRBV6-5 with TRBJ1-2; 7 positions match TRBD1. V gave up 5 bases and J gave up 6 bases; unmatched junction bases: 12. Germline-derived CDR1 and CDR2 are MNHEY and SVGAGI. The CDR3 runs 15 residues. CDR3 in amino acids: CASSPGLRTGDGYTF. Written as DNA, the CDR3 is TGTGCCAGCAGTCCCGGGCTGCGGACAGGAGATGGCTACACCTTC.

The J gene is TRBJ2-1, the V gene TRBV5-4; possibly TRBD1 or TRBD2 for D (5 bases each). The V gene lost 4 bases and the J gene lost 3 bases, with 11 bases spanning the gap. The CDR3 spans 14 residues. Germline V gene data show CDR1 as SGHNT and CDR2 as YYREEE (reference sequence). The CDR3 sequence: CASSRRDLYNEQFF. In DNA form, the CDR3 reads TGTGCCAGCAGCCGCCGGGACCTCTACAATGAGCAGTTCTTC.

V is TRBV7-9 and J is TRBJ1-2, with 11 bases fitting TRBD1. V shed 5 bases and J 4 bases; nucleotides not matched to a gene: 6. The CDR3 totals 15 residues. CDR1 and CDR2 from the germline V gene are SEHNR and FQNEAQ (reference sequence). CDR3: CASSGGQGVAYGYTF. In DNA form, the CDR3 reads TGTGCCAGCAGCGGGGGACAGGGGGTGGCCTATGGCTACACCTTC.

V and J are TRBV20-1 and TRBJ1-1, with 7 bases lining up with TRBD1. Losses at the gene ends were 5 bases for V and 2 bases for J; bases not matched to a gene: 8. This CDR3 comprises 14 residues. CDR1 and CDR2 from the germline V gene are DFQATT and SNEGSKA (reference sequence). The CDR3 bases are TGCAGTGCTGCGGACAGGAGGACCAACACTGAAGCTTTCTTT. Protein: CSAADRRTNTEAFF.

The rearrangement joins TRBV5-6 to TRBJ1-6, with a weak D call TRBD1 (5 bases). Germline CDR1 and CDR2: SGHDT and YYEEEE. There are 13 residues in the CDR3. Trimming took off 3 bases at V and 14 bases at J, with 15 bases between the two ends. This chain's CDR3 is CASSSGTIATLHF. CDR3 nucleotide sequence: TGTGCCAGCAGCTCGGGGACTATTGCAACCCTCCACTTT.

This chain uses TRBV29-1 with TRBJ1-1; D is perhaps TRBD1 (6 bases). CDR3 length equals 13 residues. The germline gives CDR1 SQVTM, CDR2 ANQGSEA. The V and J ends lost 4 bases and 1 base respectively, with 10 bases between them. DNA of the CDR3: TGCAGCGTTGGGGGGGGGGCGAACACTGAAGCTTTCTTT. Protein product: CSVGGGANTEAFF.

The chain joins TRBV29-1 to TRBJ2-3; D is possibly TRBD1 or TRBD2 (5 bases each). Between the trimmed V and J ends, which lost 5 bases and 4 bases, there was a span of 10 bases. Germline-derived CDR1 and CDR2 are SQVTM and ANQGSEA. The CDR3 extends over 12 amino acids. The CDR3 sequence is CSVTRESDTQYF. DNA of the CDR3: TGCAGCGTTACCAGGGAGTCAGATACGCAGTATTTT.

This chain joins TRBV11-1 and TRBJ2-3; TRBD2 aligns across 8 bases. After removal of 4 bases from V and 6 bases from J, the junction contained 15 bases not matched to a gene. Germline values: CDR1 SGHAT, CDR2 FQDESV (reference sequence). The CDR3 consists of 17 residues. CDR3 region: CASSSLSRGAWVDTQYF. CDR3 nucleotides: TGTGCCAGCAGCTCTCTCTCGCGGGGGGCCTGGGTGGATACGCAGTATTTT.